The text below deals with one TCR beta chain. Its specificity is unknown. This entry belongs to a study of cytomegalovirus exposure and HLA in healthy donors. Study results and limitations: In terms of immune exposure information, only CMV serostatus was available. Usually a TCR sequence was rare, but some public TCRs were found in many donors.

This PCR relied on a set of 60 Vbeta primers and 13 Jbeta primers. Sequencing was performed with immunoSEQ multiplex PCR; in TCRdb, only in-frame clones are kept and a portion is missing. The sample shows around 140,000 clones, 70% to 80% of them seen only once. There are 13 residues in the CDR3. Trimming took off 3 bases at V and 11 bases at J, with 16 bases between the two ends. From germline, CDR1 is KGHSH and CDR2 LQKENI. The sequenced sample was PBMCs. The V call is TRBV18, the J call TRBJ2-5; a weak D match, TRBD2 (5 bases). This receptor was obtained from a woman aged 55 to 70 in good health and CMV-seronegative. The CDR3 region is CASSPPDSTRQYF. DNA of the CDR3: TGTGCCAGCTCACCCCCGGACTCGACTCGACAGTACTTC.